Listed here are 15 T cell receptor beta chains from one sample, sequenced in a study of siplizumab effects on memory and regulatory T cells. The data were produced by immunoSEQ multiplex PCR, yet TCRdb's version contains in-frame clones alone and is incomplete. The table records about 110,000 clones, 92% of them present only once. Sequencing input: CD4+ T cells sorted from blood. The receptors originated from a human donor in good health.

This sequence joins TRBV2 and TRBJ1-1; possible D gene TRBD1, 5 bases. This CDR3 spans 10 amino acids. The V end was cut by 8 bases, the J end by 7 bases, with 8 bases between. Germline V gene data show CDR1 as SNHLY and CDR2 as FYNNEI. CDR3 DNA sequence: TGTGCCAGCCGAACAGGTGAAGCTTTCTTT. The encoded protein is CASRTGEAFF.

The chain couples TRBV9 to TRBJ1-2, with D hard to call. Trimming took off 0 bases at V and 7 bases at J, with 13 bases between the two ends. The CDR3 loop spans 14 amino acids. CDR1 and CDR2 (germline): SGDLS, YYNGEE. As DNA, the CDR3 is TGTGCCAGCAGCGTAGGAACGATCGGTGGTGGCTACACCTTC. This translates into CASSVGTIGGGYTF. Full variable domain (rest looked up from reference TRBV9 and TRBJ1-2): DSGVTQTPKHLITATGQRVTLRCSPRSGDLSVYWYQQSLDQGLQFLIQYYNGEERAKGNILERFSAQQFPDLHSELNLSSLELGDSALYFCASSVGTIGGGYTFGSGTRLTVV.

CDR3 sequence reads: CASSRLAPSDNEQFF. In DNA, the CDR3 is TGTGCCAGCAGCCGTCTAGCTCCCTCGGACAATGAGCAGTTCTTC. The chain carries TRBV6-5 and TRBJ2-1; TRBD2 might be the D (5 bases). CDR1 and CDR2 from the germline V gene are MNHEY and SVGAGI. The CDR3 has 15 residues. The V and J ends lost 6 bases and 5 bases respectively, with 17 bases between them.

This clone was recorded only once. This chain links TRBV6-5 with TRBJ1-1; D unresolved. The V gene's germline CDR1 is MNHEY and CDR2 SVGAGI. The CDR3 has 11 amino acids. V dropped 2 bases and J dropped 10 bases, with 8 bases sitting between them. CDR3 DNA sequence: TGTGCCAGCAGTTACCGGCGCCGAGCTTTCTTT. Residues: CASSYRRRAFF.

The CDR3 here is CATSREDRGFTDTQYF. The CDR3 nucleotides are TGTGCCACCAGCAGAGAAGACAGGGGATTCACAGATACGCAGTATTTT. This sequence joins TRBV15 and TRBJ2-3, with TRBD1 matching 8 bases. This CDR3 is built from 16 residues. Germline V lookup: CDR1 LNHNV, CDR2 YYDKDF (reference sequence). The trim removed 0 bases at V and 2 bases at J, leaving 4 bases unmatched.

The rearrangement uses TRBV9 and TRBJ1-2; D ambiguous. This CDR3 contains 15 residues. Per the germline V gene, CDR1 is SGDLS and CDR2 is YYNGEE. Trimming cost V 0 bases and J 10 bases, with 19 bases left between them. The CDR3 DNA reads as TGTGCCAGCAGCGTAGTCGAAGGGCCAGAAGGGTTCTACACCTTC. As protein: CASSVVEGPEGFYTF.

CDR3 DNA sequence: TGCAGCGTTTCAGACAGGGGGTATGGCTACACCTTC. Protein: CSVSDRGYGYTF. The gene calls are TRBV29-1 and TRBJ1-2; TRBD1 agrees at 9 bases. V dropped 5 bases and J dropped 5; count of bases not matched to a gene: 3. The CDR3 runs 12 residues. Germline V gene sequence: CDR1 SQVTM, CDR2 ANQGSEA.

The rearrangement uses TRBV30 and TRBJ2-7, with no clear D. Germline lookup yields CDR1 GTSNPN and CDR2 SVGIG (reference sequence). This CDR3 contains 12 residues. Trimming shortened V by 2 bases and J by 7 bases, and 12 bases separated the two germline ends. The DNA of the CDR3 is TGTGCCTGGAGTCCCGGGCCCGGGGAGCAGTACTTC. This translates into CAWSPGPGEQYF.

The chain joins TRBV6-1 to TRBJ2-1, with 14 positions matching TRBD2. Germline CDR1 is MNHNS and CDR2 is SASEGT. V lost 4 bases, J lost 6 bases, and 5 bases stayed unmatched. The CDR3 sequence is 16 residues long. The CDR3 loop is CASSGGTSGGVNEQFF. The CDR3 DNA follows: TGTGCCAGCAGTGGCGGGACTAGCGGGGGTGTCAATGAGCAGTTCTTC.

The chain combines TRBV5-1 with TRBJ2-7; a weak D match, TRBD2 (7 bases). V was clipped by 4 bases and J by 3 bases, with 11 bases between them. The CDR3 consists of 13 residues. Germline V CDR1 and CDR2: SGHRS, YFSETQ. The CDR3 reads CASSRGADYEQYF. For the CDR3, the DNA is TGCGCCAGCAGCCGGGGGGCGGACTACGAGCAGTACTTC.

CDR3 DNA: TGTGCCAGCAGCATAGAACTGGGACAGTTCGAAGCTTTCTTT. Its protein product is CASSIELGQFEAFF. The chain links TRBV2 to TRBJ1-1, with TRBD1 identical over 7 bases. CDR1 is SNHLY and CDR2 is FYNNEI in the germline V gene. The CDR3 runs 14 residues. Germline trimming cut 6 bases from V and 8 bases from J; bases unmatched to any gene: 12.

This clone was counted between two and nine times. Other DNA sequences in this sample translate to the same CDR3. CDR3 in DNA: TGTGCCAGCAGCGTAGGAGGCGGAAACACCATATATTTT. The encoded protein is CASSVGGGNTIYF. The rearrangement uses TRBV9 and TRBJ1-3; no clear D gene. V dropped 0 bases and J dropped 4 bases, with 5 bases sitting between them. Looked up from germline, CDR1 is SGDLS and CDR2 is YYNGEE. The CDR3 runs to 13 residues.

This sequence joins TRBV19 and TRBJ1-2; 10 nucleotides agree with TRBD1. V was pared by 2 bases and J by 7 bases, with 13 bases of the junction left unmatched. Germline CDR1 and CDR2: LNHDA and SQIVND (reference sequence). CDR3 length: 17 residues. In nucleotides, the CDR3 is TGTGCCAGTAGTATAACGGGTTTGGTGGGGACAGGGGCTGGCTACACCTTC. Residues: CASSITGLVGTGAGYTF.

This clone was seen just once. This sequence joins TRBV19 and TRBJ1-5; tentatively, D is TRBD1 (6 bases). This CDR3 spans 15 amino acids. The germline CDR1 and CDR2 sequences are LNHDA and SQIVND (reference sequence). V lost 1 base and J 10 bases, leaving 17 bases between the germline ends. The CDR3 reads CASSIVGGASPPQHF. CDR3 coding DNA: TGTGCCAGTAGTATAGTAGGGGGAGCAAGCCCACCCCAGCATTTT.

Written as DNA, the CDR3 is TGTGCCAGCAGTTTGAGGGAAGGGGCCTATGGCTACACCTTC. It is translated as CASSLREGAYGYTF. The genes are TRBV27 and TRBJ1-2; TRBD1 is a possible D gene (5 bases). The V gene lost 3 bases and the J gene lost 4 bases, with 12 bases spanning the gap. Germline V CDR1 and CDR2: MNHEY, SMNVEV (reference sequence). The CDR3 runs to 14 residues.